This TCR beta chain was recovered during a study of HIV-infected patients and healthy controls (dated by TCRdb to 2013 to 2016). For context, the study as a whole: After three months of therapy, CD4 counts in about 90% of the 16 patients increased to a modest but significant degree while remaining below normal ranges. The question the study tested was whether immune perturbation and reconstitution could be captured by deep TCR repertoire sequencing of small blood samples from HIV patients. Relative to controls, total CDR3 counts per chain did not differ significantly, and patients lacked overall T-cell lymphocytopenia. Viral load became undetectable in 11 of 16 patients by the second bleed and in all patients after a further year of therapy. The CD4:CD8 ratio rose slightly, whereas CD8 counts showed no consistent shift during early therapy.

Using SuperScript III with primers targeting the alpha and beta constant regions, around 500 ng of RNA was reverse transcribed. Separate libraries for the alpha and beta chains were generated through chain-specific third strand synthesis that incorporated multiplexing indices. In the protocol, all rearrangements within a chain were amplified with a single primer pair so that primer bias was avoided, and molecular barcodes were added to each cDNA molecule. T4 RNA Ligase 1 joined purified cDNA to a 5' RACE adapter that carried a random hexamer and the SP2 sequencing primer site. Second strand synthesis was performed with Phusion polymerase and primed from the SP2 site, and slow temperature ramps were applied to favor optimal annealing. The 12-nucleotide barcode on each molecule comprised two random hexamer sequences, both introduced before amplification and concatenated. A short first PCR added P5 and P7 adapter elements plus a second index, followed by an approximately 21-cycle amplification PCR with P5s and P7 primers. Libraries received 27 PCR cycles in total, were quantified on a Qubit, sized on a Bioanalyzer, and diluted to about 3.9 nM. Sequencing of the normalized libraries was performed on an Illumina MiSeq with 2 x 250 paired-end kits. Into about 10 ul Tris-Cl, the reverse transcription reactions were eluted following cleanup on MinElute columns. A 1:1 ratio of AMPure XP beads was used to clean the adapter ligations after they had run for about 23 hours at 16 degrees C. In the original analysis: A modified Decombinator that output V, J, insert and barcode information was used to process the demultiplexed FASTQ files. Sequences sharing a barcode but differing from the dominant sequence were discarded as errors, and barcodes clustered at Levenshtein distance 3 were counted to estimate original cDNA molecules. The R packages ineq, vegan, igraph and RCytoscape were used for downstream analyses, together with IMGT nomenclature and CDR3 definitions. The authors computed V gene usage over distinct sequences and counted each TCR a single time to avoid skew from clonal expansion. Unique CDR3 amino acid sequences within a donor were connected in similarity networks whenever two sequences differed by a single Levenshtein edit. Published HIV-specific CDR3s (roughly 96 alpha, about 640 beta) and CMV-specific CDR3s (about 13 alpha, over 250 beta) were compiled and searched for in the repertoires. Random subsampling to size-matched repertoires showed patients' decreased diversity was not caused by their lower sequence numbers. TCRdb trimmed the raw reads at Q25, called clones with MiXCR and kept productive beta chains. For every CDR3 protein sequence, its rows merge into one entry that carries the most common genes and DNA. The V and J calls here are based on TCRdb, not the publication. Present in this sample are roughly 7,500 distinct CDR3 sequences, roughly 6.2% of which were seen just once. The top ten clonotypes cover roughly 21% of the sample.

In this sample, this clonotype turned up many times. The specificity of this receptor is unknown. No base-level quality is on record; no much larger clone is a single base apart. Little can be read into the size of this beta chain, an off-target read in a library designed for alpha chains. General conclusions and limits of the study: Both the Jaccard index and the count of highly shared sequences showed that healthy controls shared more CDR3s between individuals than HIV+ patients did. MAIT cell alpha-chain CDR3s were present at high frequency in healthy controls but severely depleted in HIV+ repertoires. During therapy, HIV-associated CDR3s significantly decreased in frequency, while CMV-associated CDR3s did not change significantly, though most became more frequent. Significantly different mean usage between HIV-infected patients and controls was observed for eight alpha and eight beta V genes. The study did not determine donor HLA types. The apparent post-therapy recovery of the Gini index in HIV-infected patients was not reproduced in size-matched repertoire data. Pairing of alpha and beta chains was not determined in the samples. Significantly higher mean Gini indices were seen in HIV-infected repertoires than in controls, possibly reflecting oligoclonality. Only sixteen HIV-infected individuals were processed, which the authors considered a major limit on how widely the findings apply. The study cohorts differed slightly in age and sex profile, but those differences did not account for the observed differences in diversity. Compared with untreated HIV+ repertoires, healthy control repertoires had roughly threefold more distinct CDR3s and higher Shannon diversity. Comparisons were complicated by unequal numbers of distinct sequences between patients and controls, and rare events from HIV-infected data were overweighted by size-matching. Sequencing depth was restricted by the use of whole blood, which also prevented the dynamics of distinct T-cell subpopulations from being separated. Treated samples represented only roughly 3 months of therapy, a duration arguably insufficient for detecting immune reconstitution in view of low adult thymic output.

The junction carries 12 bases between V and J, which are trimmed by 7 bases and 6 bases respectively. From cysteine to phenylalanine, the CDR3 is 12 amino acids long. Only the CDR3 DNA is retained, 36 bases long and in frame from the first base. After antiretroviral therapy began, follow-up blood was collected from HIV-infected patients roughly three months, about 14 weeks, later. Whole blood was used without cell fractionation, so all unsorted peripheral T cells were reflected in the repertoire. For RNA extraction, an approximately 2.6 ml sample of peripheral blood was drawn into Tempus tubes. Enrollment excluded patients who had febrile or AIDS-related illness, tumors, hepatitis B or C coinfection, immunomodulatory therapy, recent vaccination or treatment interruptions. Residual genomic DNA was removed with the TURBO-DNase kit and globin mRNA was depleted with GLOBINclear.

The sequence was obtained from an adult with HIV infection. The chain couples TRBV12-3 or TRBV12-4 to TRBJ1-1; the D region possibly corresponds to TRBD1 (5 bases align). Specimen: blood, collected during antiretroviral therapy. The DNA reads as follows: TGTGCCAGCACCCAGACAGTTGCTGAAGCTTTCTTT. The encoded protein is CASTQTVAEAFF.